These 9 T cell receptor beta chains were sequenced from one sample in a study of shared clonotypes between healthy human individuals. As defined, naive CD8 cells were CD45RO-negative and positively selected for CCR7, with terminally differentiated effector memory CD45RA+ cells excluded. TCRdb's table, derived via immunoSEQ multiplex PCR, lists solely in-frame clones and lacks some. The sample holds roughly 590,000 clones; roughly 95% are singletons and the top ten take 0.085% to 0.11%. The sequencing sample was made of naive CD8+ T cells sorted from blood. These receptors were obtained from a woman aged 25 to 39 in good health.

The rearrangement links TRBV27 to TRBJ2-7; 9 nucleotides match TRBD1. CDR3 length: 17 amino acids. V trimming: 2 bases; J trimming: 3 bases; junction bases outside the gene matches: 11. Germline-derived CDR1 and CDR2 are MNHEY and SMNVEV (reference sequence). CDR3 residues: CASSLTHPGTGSYEQYF. DNA for the CDR3: TGTGCCAGCAGTTTAACACACCCCGGGACAGGGAGCTACGAGCAGTACTTC.

The V gene is TRBV11-2, the J gene TRBJ2-4, with 9 bases fitting TRBD1. The CDR3 is 16 residues long. Germline-derived CDR1 and CDR2 are SGHAT and FQNNGV. V lost 5 bases and J lost 1; bases outside the gene matches: 6. This CDR3 is CASSPWTGVAKNIQYF. CDR3 DNA: TGTGCCAGCAGCCCGTGGACAGGGGTGGCCAAAAACATTCAGTACTTC.

In nucleotides, the CDR3 is TGTGCCAGTAGTATAGCGGGGACACCCACAGATACGCAGTATTTT. Amino acids: CASSIAGTPTDTQYF. J is TRBJ2-3 and V is TRBV19, with D possibly being TRBD1 (6 bases). Germline V gene sequence: CDR1 LNHDA, CDR2 SQIVND (reference sequence). Trimming cost V 1 base and J 2 bases, with 10 bases left between them. The CDR3 has 15 residues.

The chain recombines TRBV27 with TRBJ1-5; weak D call: TRBD1 (6 bases). Germline CDR1 is MNHEY and CDR2 is SMNVEV (reference sequence). The V end was cut by 5 bases, the J end by 0 bases, with 11 bases between. This CDR3 contains 15 residues. CDR3 DNA sequence: TGTGCCAGCAGTGACAGGAATTATAGCAATCAGCCCCAGCATTTT. It specifies CASSDRNYSNQPQHF.

The rearrangement joins TRBV14 to TRBJ2-1; 10 nucleotides align to TRBD2. Germline lookup yields CDR1 SGHDN and CDR2 FVKESK. This CDR3 has 18 residues. V shed 3 bases, J shed 0 bases, and the junction held 8 bases outside the gene matches. This CDR3 reads CASSHTRLAGYSYNEQFF. CDR3 nucleotides: TGTGCCAGCAGCCATACAAGACTAGCGGGTTACTCCTACAATGAGCAGTTCTTC.

The rearrangement links TRBV28 to TRBJ2-7; the D is unclear. The CDR3 is 14 residues long. V shed 5 bases and J shed 3 bases, with 14 bases lying between them. Germline V gene sequence: CDR1 MDHEN, CDR2 SYDVKM. CDR3 nucleotide sequence: TGTGCCAGCAGTGCCTTGGGGTTGGGCTACGAGCAGTACTTC. Encoded protein: CASSALGLGYEQYF. The full variable domain, its missing parts supplied by reference TRBV28 and TRBJ2-7, is DVKVTQSSRYLVKRTGEKVFLECVQDMDHENMFWYRQDPGLGLRLIYFSYDVKMKEKGDIPEGYSVSREKKERFSLILESASTNQTSMYLCASSALGLGYEQYFGPGTRLTVT.

The rearrangement joins TRBV9 to TRBJ1-3; 7 bases fit TRBD1. With V trimmed by 4 bases and J by 8 bases, 18 bases remained unmatched. Germline V gene lookup returns CDR1 SGDLS and CDR2 YYNGEE. CDR3 length: 17 residues. The CDR3 region is CASSRRDSHTVDHTIYF. CDR3 DNA sequence: TGTGCCAGCAGCAGAAGGGACAGCCACACCGTAGATCACACCATATATTTT.

V usage is TRBV6-4 and J usage is TRBJ2-3; D unclear. The CDR3 runs 15 residues. V dropped 3 bases and J dropped 6 bases, with 16 bases sitting between them. The germline gives CDR1 MRHNA, CDR2 SNTAGT. CDR3: CASSELPGRVDTQYF. For the CDR3, the DNA is TGTGCCAGCAGTGAACTACCGGGTAGGGTCGATACGCAGTATTTT.

This sequence joins TRBV5-6 and TRBJ1-1, with unresolved D. Looked up from germline, CDR1 is SGHDT and CDR2 is YYEEEE. The length of the CDR3 is 13 residues. Trimming left V 6 bases short and J 1 base short, with 10 bases between. As DNA, the CDR3 is TGTGCCAGCACCCGAGGAGGGAACACTGAAGCTTTCTTT. This encodes CASTRGGNTEAFF.